These 9 T cell receptor beta chains originate from one sample sequenced in a study of cytomegalovirus exposure and HLA in healthy donors. The PCR made use of 60 Vbeta and 13 Jbeta primers. Profiled with immunoSEQ multiplex PCR; TCRdb holds only in-frame clones, not every one. The sample lists 210,000 or so clones, under 80% occurring once. The sample was PBMCs. These receptors were collected from a girl aged 2 to 9 in good health and CMV-seronegative.

This clone has a handful of counts. This rearrangement joins TRBV28 to TRBJ1-5, with 7 bases matching TRBD1. This CDR3 comprises 14 residues. The V gene end was trimmed by 7 bases and the J gene end by 1 base; junction bases not matched to a gene: 4. Germline V gene sequence: CDR1 MDHEN, CDR2 SYDVKM. CDR3: CASTPGQSNQPQHF. The CDR3, as DNA: TGTGCCAGCACCCCGGGACAGAGCAATCAGCCCCAGCATTTT.

V and J are TRBV4-1 and TRBJ1-3; no definite D call. CDR3 length: 18 residues. Germline assignment: CDR1 MGHRA and CDR2 YSYEKL. V lost 0 bases, J lost 0 bases, and 15 bases lay in between. Written as DNA, the CDR3 is TGCGCCAGCAGCCAAGATTCGGGGAATTCGTACTCTGGAAACACCATATATTTT. Translating it yields CASSQDSGNSYSGNTIYF.

The chain links TRBV19 to TRBJ2-1, with 7 bases lining up with TRBD2. Per the germline V gene, CDR1 is LNHDA and CDR2 is SQIVND (reference sequence). Trimming cost V 1 base and J 6 bases; bases outside gene matches: 6. The CDR3 is made up of 15 amino acids. Written as DNA, the CDR3 is TGTGCCAGTAGTATAGGCGGGGGTTTGGGCAATGAGCAGTTCTTC. It specifies CASSIGGGLGNEQFF.

The genes are TRBV5-5 and TRBJ2-5; 8 bases are a match to TRBD2. Germline trimming cut 1 base from V and 4 bases from J; bases unmatched to any gene: 6. Per germline, CDR1 SGHKS and CDR2 YYEKEE (reference sequence). This CDR3 has 15 residues. CDR3 nucleotides: TGTGCCAGCAGCTTGAAGGCGGGGGGTAGAGAGACCCAGTACTTC. Encoded protein: CASSLKAGGRETQYF.

This chain joins TRBV12-5 and TRBJ2-3; the match to TRBD2 covers 10 bases. The trim removed 6 bases at V and 4 bases at J, leaving 10 bases unmatched. Germline CDR1 and CDR2: LGHNT and FRNRAP. The CDR3 length is 16 residues. The CDR3: CASGQSLAGGADTQYF. As DNA, the CDR3 is TGTGCTAGTGGCCAAAGCTTAGCGGGAGGCGCAGATACGCAGTATTTT. The complete variable domain, with remaining parts taken from reference TRBV12-5 and TRBJ2-3, reads DARVTQTPRHKVTEMGQEVTMRCQPILGHNTVFWYRQTMMQGLELLAYFRNRAPLDDSGMPKDRFSAEMPDATLATLKIQPSEPRDSAVYFCASGQSLAGGADTQYFGPGTRLTVL.

V is TRBV7-2 and J is TRBJ2-1, with D perhaps TRBD2 (7 bases). V dropped 3 bases and J dropped 8 bases, with 23 bases sitting between them. Germline assignment: CDR1 SGHTA and CDR2 FQGNSA. The CDR3 spans 17 residues. CDR3 protein: CASSLRGGQGKRDEQFF. Written as DNA, the CDR3 is TGTGCCAGCAGCTTGAGGGGGGGGCAGGGAAAGCGAGATGAGCAGTTCTTC.

The sample holds a few counts of this clone. This chain joins TRBV4-1 and TRBJ2-1; 10 bases are a match to TRBD2. Germline V gives CDR1 MGHRA, CDR2 YSYEKL. V gave up 1 base and J gave up 8 bases; unmatched junction bases: 11. CDR3 size: 17 residues. Written as DNA, the CDR3 is TGCGCCAGCAGCCAAGTATTCAGCGGGGGGGTGCATTATGAGCAGTTCTTC. Translating gives CASSQVFSGGVHYEQFF.

This clone came up once. The J gene is TRBJ2-2, the V gene TRBV5-1, with 7 bases that match TRBD2. Germline loops: CDR1 SGHRS, CDR2 YFSETQ. V lost 2 bases to trimming and J lost 0 bases; unmatched junction nucleotides: 4. The CDR3 contains 16 residues. CDR3 sequence reads: CASSLRLAANTGELFF. DNA for the CDR3: TGCGCCAGCAGCTTACGGCTAGCGGCGAACACCGGGGAGCTGTTTTTT.

About this clone itself: The identical CDR3 is also encoded by other nucleotide sequences in the sample. V usage is TRBV29-1 and J usage is TRBJ2-7; 8 bases align to TRBD1. Germline assignment: CDR1 SQVTM and CDR2 ANQGSEA. J lost 1 base, V lost 6 bases, and 2 bases had no gene match. This CDR3 is 12 amino acids long. CDR3 region: CSVGQGSYEQYF. The CDR3, as DNA: TGCAGCGTCGGACAGGGTTCCTACGAGCAGTACTTC.